These 5 T cell receptor beta chains came from one sample sequenced in a study of T cells after yellow fever vaccination. TCRdb passed the 5' RACE reads through MiXCR, listing each CDR3 protein once. Of about 550,000 distinct CDR3 sequences detected, roughly 19% appear once; the ten largest clones hold approximately 15%. The specimen was PBMCs, collected 15 days after the yellow fever booster vaccination. All receptors derive from a man aged 30 to 45 who received the YFV17D yellow fever vaccine.

This rearrangement joins TRBV29-1 to TRBJ2-3; 9 positions match TRBD1. The ends lost 1 base at V and 3 bases at J; junction bases unmatched: 2. The CDR3 is 14 amino acids. Germline values: CDR1 SQVTM, CDR2 ANQGSEA. CDR3 nucleotide sequence: TGCAGCGTTGAAGGCGGGACAGGGACAGATACGCAGTATTTT. Translation gives CSVEGGTGTDTQYF.

In its sample, this clonotype was seen many times. The CDR3 region has the DNA TGTGCCAGCAGCCCCCGGACAGGGGGCGATCAGCCCCAGCATTTT. Translated, it gives CASSPRTGGDQPQHF. The chain is built from TRBV7-2 and TRBJ1-5, with 11 positions matching TRBD1. The length of the CDR3 is 15 residues. Trimming cost V 5 bases and J 5 bases; bases outside gene matches: 5. The germline V gene encodes CDR1 SGHTA and CDR2 FQGNSA.

This chain links TRBV12-3 or TRBV12-4 with TRBJ2-5, with 13 bases that match TRBD2. V was pared by 5 bases and J by 5 bases, with 8 bases of the junction left unmatched. CDR3 size: 16 residues. CDR3 bases: TGTGCCAGCAGTCTAGGACTAGCGGGAGTTTGGGAGACCCAGTACTTC. Translation: CASSLGLAGVWETQYF.

The genes are TRBV7-3 and TRBJ2-1; maybe TRBD2 (6 bases). The germline CDR1 and CDR2 sequences are SGHTA and FQGTGA. Trimming left V 4 bases short and J 7 bases short, with 17 bases between. CDR3 size: 15 residues. The CDR3 region is CASSSRSRELNEQFF. The CDR3 bases are TGTGCCAGCAGCTCCAGGTCCCGGGAGTTGAATGAGCAGTTCTTC.

This clonotype has just a few counts. The rearrangement uses TRBV7-8 and TRBJ2-3, with D possibly TRBD2 on 6 matching bases. CDR1 is SGHVS, CDR2 FQNEAQ, per germline. Trimming pared 5 bases from V and 4 bases from J, leaving 19 bases between. CDR3 length: 16 amino acids. CDR3: CASSVQTRGFPDTQYF. CDR3 bases: TGTGCCAGCAGCGTTCAGACTAGAGGCTTCCCAGATACGCAGTATTTT.